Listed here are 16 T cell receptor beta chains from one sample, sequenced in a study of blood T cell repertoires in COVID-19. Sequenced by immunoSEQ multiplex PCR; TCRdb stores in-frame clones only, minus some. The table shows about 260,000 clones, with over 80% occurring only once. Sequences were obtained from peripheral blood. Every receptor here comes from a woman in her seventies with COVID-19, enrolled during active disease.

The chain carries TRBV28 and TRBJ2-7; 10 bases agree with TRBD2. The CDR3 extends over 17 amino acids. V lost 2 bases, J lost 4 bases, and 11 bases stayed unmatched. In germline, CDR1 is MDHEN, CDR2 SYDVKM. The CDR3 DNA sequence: TGTGCCAGCAGTTTAGCTCCGGCTAGCGGGAGTAGTTACGAGCAGTACTTC. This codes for CASSLAPASGSSYEQYF.

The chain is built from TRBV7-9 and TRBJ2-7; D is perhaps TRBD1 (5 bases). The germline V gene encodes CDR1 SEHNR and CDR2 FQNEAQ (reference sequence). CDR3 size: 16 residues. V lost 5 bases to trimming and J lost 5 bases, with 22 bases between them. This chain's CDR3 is CASSAATTVFLDEQYF. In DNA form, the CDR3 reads TGTGCCAGCAGCGCCGCGACGACAGTCTTTTTGGACGAGCAGTACTTC. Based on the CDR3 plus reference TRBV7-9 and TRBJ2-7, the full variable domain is DTGVSQNPRHKITKRGQNVTFRCDPISEHNRLYWYRQTLGQGPEFLTYFQNEAQLEKSRLLSDRFSAERPKGSFSTLEIQRTEQGDSAMYLCASSAATTVFLDEQYFGPGTRLTVT.

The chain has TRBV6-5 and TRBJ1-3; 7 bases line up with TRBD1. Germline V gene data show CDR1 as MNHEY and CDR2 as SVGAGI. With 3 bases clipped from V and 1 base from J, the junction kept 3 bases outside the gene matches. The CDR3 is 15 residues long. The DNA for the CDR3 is TGTGCCAGCAGTTATATGACAGGGTCTGGAAACACCATATATTTT. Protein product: CASSYMTGSGNTIYF.

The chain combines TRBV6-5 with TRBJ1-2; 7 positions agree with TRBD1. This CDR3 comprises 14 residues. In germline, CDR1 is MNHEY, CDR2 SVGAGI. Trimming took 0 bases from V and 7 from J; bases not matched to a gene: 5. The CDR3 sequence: CASSYSGGKGGYTF. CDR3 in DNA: TGTGCCAGCAGTTACTCAGGGGGCAAGGGTGGCTACACCTTC.

CDR3 coding DNA: TGTGCCAGCCAGGGCCCTACCTACGAGCAGTACTTC. Amino acids: CASQGPTYEQYF. V is TRBV19 and J is TRBJ2-7; tentatively, D is TRBD1 (5 bases). V lost 9 bases and J lost 2, with 11 bases in between. Germline V gene data show CDR1 as LNHDA and CDR2 as SQIVND (reference sequence). The CDR3 runs to 12 residues.

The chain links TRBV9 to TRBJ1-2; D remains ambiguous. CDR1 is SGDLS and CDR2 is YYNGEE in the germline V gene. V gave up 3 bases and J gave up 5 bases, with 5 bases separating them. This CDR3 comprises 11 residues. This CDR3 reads CASSANYGYTF. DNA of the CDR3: TGTGCCAGCAGCGCCAATTATGGCTACACCTTC.

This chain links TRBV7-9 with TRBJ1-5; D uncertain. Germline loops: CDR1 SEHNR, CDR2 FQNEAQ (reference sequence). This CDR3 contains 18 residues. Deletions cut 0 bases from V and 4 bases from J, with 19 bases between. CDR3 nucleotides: TGTGCCAGCAGCTTAGCGATGGGTGTGGAGTCGGGAAATCAGCCCCAGCATTTT. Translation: CASSLAMGVESGNQPQHF.

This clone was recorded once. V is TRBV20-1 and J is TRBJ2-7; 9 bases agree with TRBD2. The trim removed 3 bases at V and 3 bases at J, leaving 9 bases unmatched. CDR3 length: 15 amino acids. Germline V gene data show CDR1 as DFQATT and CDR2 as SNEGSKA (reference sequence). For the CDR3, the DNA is TGCAGTGCTAGTTTGAATAGCGGGGGTCTCTACGAGCAGTACTTC. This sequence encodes CSASLNSGGLYEQYF.

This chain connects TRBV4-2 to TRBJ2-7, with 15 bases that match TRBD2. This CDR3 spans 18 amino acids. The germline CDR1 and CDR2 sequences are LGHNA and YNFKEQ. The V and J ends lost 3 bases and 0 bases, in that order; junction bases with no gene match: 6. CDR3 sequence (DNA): TGTGCCAGCAGCCAGGGGACTAGCGGGAGGTTCACCTCCTACGAGCAGTACTTC. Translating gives CASSQGTSGRFTSYEQYF.

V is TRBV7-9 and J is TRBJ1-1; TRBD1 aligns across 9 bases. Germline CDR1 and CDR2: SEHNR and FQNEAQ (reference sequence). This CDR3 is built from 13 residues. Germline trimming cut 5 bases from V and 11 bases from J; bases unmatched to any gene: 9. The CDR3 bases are TGTGCCAGCAGCACAGGGGGCGGTGTTTTTGCTTTCTTT. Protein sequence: CASSTGGGVFAFF.

The CDR3 is CASSRDRAETQYF. The CDR3, as DNA: TGTGCCAGCAGCCGCGACAGGGCAGAGACCCAGTACTTC. This chain joins TRBV4-2 and TRBJ2-5; 7 bases agree with TRBD1. Germline values: CDR1 LGHNA, CDR2 YNFKEQ. V was clipped by 4 bases and J by 4 bases; unmatched bases: 3. This CDR3 spans 13 amino acids.

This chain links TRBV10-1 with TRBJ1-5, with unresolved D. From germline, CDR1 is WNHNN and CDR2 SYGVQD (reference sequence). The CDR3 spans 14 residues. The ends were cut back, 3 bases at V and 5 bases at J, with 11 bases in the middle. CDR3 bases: TGCGCCAGCAGTGATTCGGGGAATGATCAGCCCCAGCATTTT. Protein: CASSDSGNDQPQHF.

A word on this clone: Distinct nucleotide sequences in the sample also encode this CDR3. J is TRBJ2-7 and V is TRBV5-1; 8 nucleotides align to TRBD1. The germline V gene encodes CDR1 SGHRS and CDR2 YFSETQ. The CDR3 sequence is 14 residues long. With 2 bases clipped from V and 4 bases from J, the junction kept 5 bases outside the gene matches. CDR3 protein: CASSFSGGSYEQYF. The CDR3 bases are TGCGCCAGCAGCTTTTCAGGGGGCTCTTACGAGCAGTACTTC.

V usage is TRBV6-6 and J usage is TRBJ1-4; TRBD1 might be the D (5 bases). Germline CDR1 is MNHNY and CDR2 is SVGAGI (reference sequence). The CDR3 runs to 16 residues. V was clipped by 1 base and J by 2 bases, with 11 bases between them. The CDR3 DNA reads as TGTGCCAGCAGTTACTTCAGGGCCGCGACTAATGAAAAACTGTTTTTT. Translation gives CASSYFRAATNEKLFF.

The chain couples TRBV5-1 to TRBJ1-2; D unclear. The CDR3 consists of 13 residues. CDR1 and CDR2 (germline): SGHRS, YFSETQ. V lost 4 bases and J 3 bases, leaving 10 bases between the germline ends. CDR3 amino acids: CASSKREDYGYTF. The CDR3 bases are TGCGCCAGCAGCAAAAGGGAGGACTATGGCTACACCTTC.

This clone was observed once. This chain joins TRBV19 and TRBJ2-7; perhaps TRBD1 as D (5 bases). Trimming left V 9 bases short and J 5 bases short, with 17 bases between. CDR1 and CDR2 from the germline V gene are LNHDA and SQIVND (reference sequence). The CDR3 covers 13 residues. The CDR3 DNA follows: TGTGCCAGCGGCAACAGGCGGCCGAACGAGCAGTACTTC. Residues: CASGNRRPNEQYF.